These T cell receptor beta chains were read from a single sample in a study of cytomegalovirus exposure and HLA in healthy donors. Data came from immunoSEQ multiplex PCR; TCRdb stores just in-frame clones and leaves some out. Of under 120,000 clones in the sample, about 80% were seen once. The sample consisted of PBMCs. The source of these receptors is a woman aged 35 to 49 in good health and CMV-seronegative. Each CDR3 is given with its conserved first and last residue.

J gene	CDR3 length	V gene	CDR3 protein
TRBJ1-6	15	TRBV30	CAWSTGLWSDSPLHF
TRBJ2-7	15	TRBV6-1	CASSGRDRSSYEQYF
TRBJ2-2	15	TRBV7-2	CASSSTDANTGELFF
TRBJ1-4	12	TRBV30	CAWSAVYEKLFF
TRBJ2-7	18	TRBV7-9	CASSRTMTGVWESYEQYF
TRBJ2-1	10	TRBV5-4	CASGGVEQFF
TRBJ1-2	14	TRBV19	CASSIPGFDYGYTF
TRBJ2-7	15	TRBV6-6	CASIKQTGSPGEQYF
TRBJ2-7	15	TRBV5-1	CASSLGGTVSYEQYF
TRBJ1-6	13	TRBV18	CASSANDNSPLHF
TRBJ2-2	15	TRBV6-6	CASTPRKGGTGELFF
TRBJ1-5	12	TRBV30	CACKQGNQPQHF
TRBJ2-6	15	TRBV30	CAGGQGGSGANVLTF
TRBJ1-2	12	TRBV28	CASSLGRASYTF
TRBJ1-4	15	TRBV4-3	CASSQEGRRGEKLFF
TRBJ2-6	15	TRBV5-6	CASSFGPSGANVLTF
TRBJ1-3	13	TRBV11-2	CASSLDGVITIYF
TRBJ1-1	16	TRBV19	CASSVPGGIMNTEAFF
TRBJ1-2	14	TRBV6-1	CASRTGGTNYGYTF
TRBJ2-2	16	TRBV4-1	CASSQDRGRFTGELFF
TRBJ2-3	18	TRBV21-1	CASTDPTSGRGGTDTQYF
TRBJ2-7	15	TRBV5-6	CASSPGTGTFDEQYF
TRBJ1-2	15	TRBV7-2	CASSLGGGTNYGYTF
TRBJ2-1	17	TRBV14	CASSQLLTSGVYNEQFF